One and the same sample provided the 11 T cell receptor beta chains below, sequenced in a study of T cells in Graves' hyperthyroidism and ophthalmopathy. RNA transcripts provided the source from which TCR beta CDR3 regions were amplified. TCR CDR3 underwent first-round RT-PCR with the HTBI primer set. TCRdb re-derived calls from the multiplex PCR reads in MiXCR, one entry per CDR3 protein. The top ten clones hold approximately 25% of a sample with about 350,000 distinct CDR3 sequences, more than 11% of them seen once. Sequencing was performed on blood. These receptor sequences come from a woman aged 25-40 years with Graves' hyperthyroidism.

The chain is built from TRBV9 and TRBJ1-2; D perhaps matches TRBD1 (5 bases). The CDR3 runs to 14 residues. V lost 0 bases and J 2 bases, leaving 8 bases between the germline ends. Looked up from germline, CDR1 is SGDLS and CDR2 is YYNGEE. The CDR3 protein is CASSVEGANYGYTF. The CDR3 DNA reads TGTGCCAGCAGCGTAGAAGGGGCAAACTATGGCTACACCTTC.

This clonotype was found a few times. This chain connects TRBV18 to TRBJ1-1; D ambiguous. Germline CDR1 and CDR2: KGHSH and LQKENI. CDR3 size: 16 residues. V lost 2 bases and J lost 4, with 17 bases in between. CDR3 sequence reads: CASSPEGGSVGTEAFF. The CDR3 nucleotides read TGTGCCAGCTCACCAGAGGGTGGGTCCGTCGGCACTGAAGCTTTCTTT.

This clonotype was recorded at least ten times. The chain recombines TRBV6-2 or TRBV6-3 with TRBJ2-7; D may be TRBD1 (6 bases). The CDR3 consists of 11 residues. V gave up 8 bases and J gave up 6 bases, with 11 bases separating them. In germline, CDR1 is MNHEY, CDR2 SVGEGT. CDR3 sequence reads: CASCRGFEQYF. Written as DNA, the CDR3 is TGTGCCAGCTGCAGGGGCTTCGAGCAGTACTTC.

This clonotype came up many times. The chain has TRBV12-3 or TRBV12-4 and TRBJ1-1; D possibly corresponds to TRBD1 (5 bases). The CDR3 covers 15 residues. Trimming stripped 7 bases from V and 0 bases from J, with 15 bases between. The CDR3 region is CASIFGGLMNTEAFF. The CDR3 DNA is TGTGCCAGCATCTTTGGGGGGTTGATGAACACTGAAGCTTTCTTT.

CDR3 nucleotide sequence: TGTGCCAGCAGCACTCGGACAAGGGGCAACGGATACAATGAGCAGTTCTTC. Protein: CASSTRTRGNGYNEQFF. J is TRBJ2-1 and V is TRBV5-4; D is possibly TRBD1 (5 bases). The CDR3 runs to 17 residues. The germline gives CDR1 SGHNT, CDR2 YYREEE (reference sequence). Trimming shortened V by 4 bases and J by 4 bases, and 21 bases separated the two germline ends.

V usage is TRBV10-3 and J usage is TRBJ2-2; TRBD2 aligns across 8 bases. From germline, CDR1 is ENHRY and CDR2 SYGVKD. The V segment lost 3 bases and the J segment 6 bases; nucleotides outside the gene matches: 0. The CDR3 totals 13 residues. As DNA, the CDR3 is TGTGCCATCAGTGACGGGAGGGCCGGGGAGCTGTTTTTT. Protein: CAISDGRAGELFF.

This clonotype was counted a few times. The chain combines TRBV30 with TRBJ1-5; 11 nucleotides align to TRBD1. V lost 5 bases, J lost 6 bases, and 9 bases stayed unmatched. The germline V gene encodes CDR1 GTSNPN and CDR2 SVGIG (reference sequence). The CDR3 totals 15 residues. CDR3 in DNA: TGTGCCTGGGCCCGGGACAGGGGGGAACCTCAGCCCCAGCATTTT. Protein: CAWARDRGEPQPQHF. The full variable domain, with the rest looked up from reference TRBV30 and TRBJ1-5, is SQTIHQWPATLVQPVGSPLSLECTVEGTSNPNLYWYRQAAGRGLQLLFYSVGIGQISSEVPQNLSASRPQDRQFILSSKKLLLSDSGFYLCAWARDRGEPQPQHFGDGTRLSIL.

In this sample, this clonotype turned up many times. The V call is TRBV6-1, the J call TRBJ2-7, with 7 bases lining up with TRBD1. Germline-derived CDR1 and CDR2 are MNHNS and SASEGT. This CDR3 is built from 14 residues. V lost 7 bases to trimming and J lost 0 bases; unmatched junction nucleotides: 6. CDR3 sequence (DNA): TGTGCCAGCACCGGCAGGGACAGCTCCTACGAGCAGTACTTC. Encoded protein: CASTGRDSSYEQYF.

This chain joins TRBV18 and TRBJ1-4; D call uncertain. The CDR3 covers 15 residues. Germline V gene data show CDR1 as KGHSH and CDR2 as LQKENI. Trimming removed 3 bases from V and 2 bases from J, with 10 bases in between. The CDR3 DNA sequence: TGTGCCAGCTCACCGCGGAGGTCGACTAATGAAAAACTGTTTTTT. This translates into CASSPRRSTNEKLFF.

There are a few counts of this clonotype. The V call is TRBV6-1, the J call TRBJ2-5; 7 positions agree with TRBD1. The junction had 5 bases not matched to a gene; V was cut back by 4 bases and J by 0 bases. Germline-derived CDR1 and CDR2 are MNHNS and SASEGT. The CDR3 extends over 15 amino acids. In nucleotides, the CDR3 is TGTGCCAGCAGTGTAGGCGACAGGGACCAAGAGACCCAGTACTTC. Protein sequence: CASSVGDRDQETQYF.

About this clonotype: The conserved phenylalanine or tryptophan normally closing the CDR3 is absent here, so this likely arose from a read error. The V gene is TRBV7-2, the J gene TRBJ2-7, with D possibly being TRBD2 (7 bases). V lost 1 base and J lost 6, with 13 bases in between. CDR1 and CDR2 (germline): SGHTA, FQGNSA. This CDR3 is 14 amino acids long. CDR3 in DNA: TGTGCCAGCAGCTTAGTGGCGGGGGCCTCCGAGCAGTACTGC. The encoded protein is CASSLVAGASEQYC.